The 13 T cell receptor beta chains below were found in one sample sequenced in a study of blood T cell repertoires in COVID-19. The assay was immunoSEQ multiplex PCR, and TCRdb's table has in-frame clones only and misses some. The sample lists 250,000 to 300,000 clones, roughly 85% occurring once. Sequenced sample: peripheral blood. The receptors stem from a man aged 45 to 65 with active or convalescent COVID-19.

The genes are TRBV3-1 (or the pseudogene TRBV3-2) and TRBJ2-7; D possibly corresponds to TRBD2 (5 bases). Germline V gene sequence: CDR1 LGHDT, CDR2 YNNKEL (reference sequence). V lost 0 bases to trimming and J lost 1 base, with 16 bases between them. CDR3 size: 17 residues. CDR3 nucleotide sequence: TGTGCCAGCAGCCAAGAATCCCTTTTACGGGAATCCTACGAGCAGTACTTC. This translates into CASSQESLLRESYEQYF.

This sequence joins TRBV28 and TRBJ2-7, with TRBD2 identical over 9 bases. Germline CDR1 is MDHEN and CDR2 is SYDVKM. This CDR3 is built from 14 residues. Trimming took 6 bases from V and 6 from J; bases not matched to a gene: 9. CDR3 residues: CASSGKGLAREQYF. In nucleotides, the CDR3 is TGTGCCAGCAGCGGGAAGGGACTAGCACGCGAGCAGTACTTC. Full variable domain (rest looked up from reference TRBV28 and TRBJ2-7): DVKVTQSSRYLVKRTGEKVFLECVQDMDHENMFWYRQDPGLGLRLIYFSYDVKMKEKGDIPEGYSVSREKKERFSLILESASTNQTSMYLCASSGKGLAREQYFGPGTRLTVT.

The chain carries TRBV29-1 and TRBJ1-2; D is unclear. V lost 7 bases and J 3 bases, leaving 12 bases between the germline ends. The germline V gene encodes CDR1 SQVTM and CDR2 ANQGSEA. The CDR3 covers 12 residues. The CDR3 nucleotides read TGCAGCGCGGCTGAGCAGGACTATGGCTACACCTTC. Amino acids: CSAAEQDYGYTF.

The J gene is TRBJ1-2, the V gene TRBV2; TRBD1 matches at 7 bases. J lost 3 bases, V lost 8 bases, and 0 bases had no gene match. Germline lookup yields CDR1 SNHLY and CDR2 FYNNEI. The CDR3 spans 11 residues. CDR3 sequence reads: CASGTDYGYTF. CDR3 sequence (DNA): TGTGCCAGCGGGACAGACTATGGCTACACCTTC.

This clone was counted between two and nine times. V usage is TRBV12-3 or TRBV12-4 and J usage is TRBJ2-3, with 7 bases lining up with TRBD1. CDR3 size: 13 residues. Trimming at V came to 6 bases and at J to 0 bases, leaving 0 bases not matched to a gene. CDR3 coding DNA: TGTGCCAGCAGGACAGGGAGCACAGATACGCAGTATTTT. This encodes CASRTGSTDTQYF.

This chain connects TRBV28 to TRBJ2-1; weak D call: TRBD2 (7 bases). The CDR3 contains 15 residues. The germline V gene encodes CDR1 MDHEN and CDR2 SYDVKM. V was clipped by 5 bases and J by 7 bases, with 18 bases between them. CDR3 in DNA: TGTGCCAGCAGTCCCCTCGGGGGGCGCAAGAATGAGCAGTTCTTC. Protein sequence: CASSPLGGRKNEQFF.

This clone was observed a single time. The J gene is TRBJ2-2, the V gene TRBV18; TRBD1 matches 9 bases. Germline V CDR1 and CDR2: KGHSH, LQKENI. The length of the CDR3 is 17 residues. V shed 0 bases, J shed 4 bases, and the junction held 6 bases outside the gene matches. CDR3 DNA: TGTGCCAGCTCACCACCCACGGGACAGGGAGGCACCGGGGAGCTGTTTTTT. Amino acids: CASSPPTGQGGTGELFF.

J is TRBJ1-1 and V is TRBV5-6, with D hard to call. V was cut by 3 bases and J by 5 bases, with 8 bases left in between. CDR1 and CDR2 from the germline V gene are SGHDT and YYEEEE. The CDR3 is 12 residues long. CDR3 region: CASSWRSTEAFF. DNA of the CDR3: TGTGCCAGCAGCTGGAGATCGACTGAAGCTTTCTTT.

About this clone: In the same sample, other DNA sequences code for this CDR3. The chain is built from TRBV7-2 and TRBJ2-2; D is perhaps TRBD2 (5 bases). The CDR3 is 13 amino acids. The germline V gene encodes CDR1 SGHTA and CDR2 FQGNSA. The V and J ends lost 3 bases and 7 bases respectively, with 9 bases between them. CDR3 amino acids: CASSLAGLGELFF. The CDR3, as DNA: TGTGCCAGCAGCTTGGCGGGCCTCGGGGAGCTGTTTTTT.

This clone was seen many times. The rearrangement uses TRBV5-8 and TRBJ2-7; D remains unclear. Trimming cost V 4 bases and J 3 bases, with 11 bases left between them. Germline CDR1 reads SGHTS; CDR2 reads YDEGEE. The CDR3 runs to 13 residues. In DNA form, the CDR3 reads TGTGCCAGCAGCCCGCGGCTACGCTACGAGCAGTACTTC. Protein product: CASSPRLRYEQYF.

This clone was seen a handful of times. CDR3 DNA: TGTGCCAGCAGGGCCCAGACGGAAAGACAGACAATCCACTTT. This gives the protein CASRAQTERQTIHF. The chain uses TRBV27 and TRBJ1-6; possibly TRBD1 for D (5 bases). Germline V gene lookup returns CDR1 MNHEY and CDR2 SMNVEV (reference sequence). V shed 6 bases and J shed 17 bases, with 23 bases lying between them. The CDR3 is 14 amino acids.

CDR3 loop: CASSLDKQGYEQYF. The CDR3 nucleotides read TGTGCCAGCAGCCTCGACAAACAGGGCTACGAGCAGTACTTC. This chain joins TRBV2 and TRBJ2-7; a possible D gene is TRBD1 (6 bases). The V gene lost 6 bases and the J gene lost 3 bases, with 15 bases spanning the gap. Germline V gene data show CDR1 as SNHLY and CDR2 as FYNNEI. The CDR3 is 14 amino acids.

This clone showed up just once. The V gene is TRBV18, the J gene TRBJ2-6, with no clear D. Germline V gives CDR1 KGHSH, CDR2 LQKENI. V was cut by 6 bases and J by 0 bases, with 3 bases left in between. This CDR3 has 13 residues. CDR3 amino acids: CASSSSGANVLTF. In DNA, the CDR3 is TGTGCCAGCTCCTCCTCTGGGGCCAACGTCCTGACTTTC.